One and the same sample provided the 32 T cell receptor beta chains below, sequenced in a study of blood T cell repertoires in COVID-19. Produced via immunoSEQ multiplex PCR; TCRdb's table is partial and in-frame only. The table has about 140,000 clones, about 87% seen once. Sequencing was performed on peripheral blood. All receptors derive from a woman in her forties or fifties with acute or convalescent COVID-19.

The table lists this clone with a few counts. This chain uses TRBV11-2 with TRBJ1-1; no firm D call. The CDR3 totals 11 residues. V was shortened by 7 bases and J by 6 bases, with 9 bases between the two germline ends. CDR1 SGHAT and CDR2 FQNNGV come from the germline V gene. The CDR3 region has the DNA TGTGCCAGCAAAGATCGAGCTGAAGCTTTCTTT. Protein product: CASKDRAEAFF. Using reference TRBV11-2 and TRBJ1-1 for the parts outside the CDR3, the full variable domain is EAGVAQSPRYKIIEKRQSVAFWCNPISGHATLYWYQQILGQGPKLLIQFQNNGVVDDSQLPKDRFSAERLKGVDSTLKIQPAKLEDSAVYLCASKDRAEAFFGQGTRLTVV.

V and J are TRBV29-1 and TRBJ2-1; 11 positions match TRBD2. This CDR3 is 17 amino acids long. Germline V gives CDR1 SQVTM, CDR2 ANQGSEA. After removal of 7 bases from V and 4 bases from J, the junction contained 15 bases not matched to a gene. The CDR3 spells CSAPLAGGPIGYNEQFF. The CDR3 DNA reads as TGCAGCGCACCTTTAGCGGGAGGGCCTATTGGTTACAATGAGCAGTTCTTC.

The DNA for the CDR3 is TGTGCCAGCAGTCCCTTGAGGGGGGGAGGGAGCACTGAAGCTTTCTTT. Protein sequence: CASSPLRGGGSTEAFF. The V and J genes are TRBV28 and TRBJ1-1, with a possible D match to TRBD1 (6 bases). The V gene lost 5 bases and the J gene lost 4 bases, with 20 bases spanning the gap. This CDR3 is built from 16 residues. In germline, CDR1 is MDHEN, CDR2 SYDVKM.

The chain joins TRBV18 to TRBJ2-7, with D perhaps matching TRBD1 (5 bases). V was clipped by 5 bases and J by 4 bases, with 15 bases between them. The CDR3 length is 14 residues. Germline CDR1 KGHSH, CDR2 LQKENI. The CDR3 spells CASSVAKGAYEQYF. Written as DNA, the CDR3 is TGTGCCAGCTCAGTGGCAAAAGGGGCTTACGAGCAGTACTTC.

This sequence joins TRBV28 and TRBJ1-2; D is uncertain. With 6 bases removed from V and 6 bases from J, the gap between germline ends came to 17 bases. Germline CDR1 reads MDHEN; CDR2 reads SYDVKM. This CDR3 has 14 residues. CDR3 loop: CASSSRSPRDGYTF. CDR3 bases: TGTGCCAGCAGCTCCCGAAGCCCGAGGGATGGCTACACCTTC.

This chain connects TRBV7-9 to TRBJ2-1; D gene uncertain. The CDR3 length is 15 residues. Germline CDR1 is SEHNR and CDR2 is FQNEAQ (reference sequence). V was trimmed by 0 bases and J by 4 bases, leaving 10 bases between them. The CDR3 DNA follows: TGTGCCAGCAGCTTAGCCGGCGGAATGTACAATGAGCAGTTCTTC. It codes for CASSLAGGMYNEQFF.

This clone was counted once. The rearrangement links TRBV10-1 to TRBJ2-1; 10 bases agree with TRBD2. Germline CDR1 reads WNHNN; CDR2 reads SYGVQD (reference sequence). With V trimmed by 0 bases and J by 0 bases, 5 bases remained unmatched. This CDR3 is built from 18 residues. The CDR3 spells CASSESASGGNSYNEQFF. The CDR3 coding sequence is TGCGCCAGCAGTGAGTCGGCTAGCGGGGGTAACTCCTACAATGAGCAGTTCTTC.

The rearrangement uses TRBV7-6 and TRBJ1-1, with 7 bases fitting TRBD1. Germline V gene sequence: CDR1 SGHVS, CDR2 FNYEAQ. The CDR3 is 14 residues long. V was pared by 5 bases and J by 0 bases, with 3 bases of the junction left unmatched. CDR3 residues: CASSRDRVNTEAFF. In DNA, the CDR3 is TGTGCCAGCAGCCGCGACAGGGTGAACACTGAAGCTTTCTTT.

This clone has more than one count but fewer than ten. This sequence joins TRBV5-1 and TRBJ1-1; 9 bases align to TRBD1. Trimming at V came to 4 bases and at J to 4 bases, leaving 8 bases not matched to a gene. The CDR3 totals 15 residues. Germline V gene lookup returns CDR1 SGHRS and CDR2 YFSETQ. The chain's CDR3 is CASSLGTGTPTEAFF. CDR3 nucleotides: TGCGCCAGCAGCCTGGGGACAGGGACCCCCACTGAAGCTTTCTTT.

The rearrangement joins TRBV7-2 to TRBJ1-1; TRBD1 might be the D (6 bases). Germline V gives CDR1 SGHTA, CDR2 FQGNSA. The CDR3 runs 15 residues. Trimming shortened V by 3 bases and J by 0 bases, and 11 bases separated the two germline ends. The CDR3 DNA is TGTGCCAGCAGCTTCCAGGGGAGGGTGAACACTGAAGCTTTCTTT. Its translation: CASSFQGRVNTEAFF.

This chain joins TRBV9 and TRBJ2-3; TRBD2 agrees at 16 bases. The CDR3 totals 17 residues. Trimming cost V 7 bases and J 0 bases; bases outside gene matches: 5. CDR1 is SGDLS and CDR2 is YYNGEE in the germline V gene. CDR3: CASGKGLAGGSTDTQYF. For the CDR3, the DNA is TGTGCCAGCGGGAAGGGACTAGCGGGGGGGAGCACAGATACGCAGTATTTT.

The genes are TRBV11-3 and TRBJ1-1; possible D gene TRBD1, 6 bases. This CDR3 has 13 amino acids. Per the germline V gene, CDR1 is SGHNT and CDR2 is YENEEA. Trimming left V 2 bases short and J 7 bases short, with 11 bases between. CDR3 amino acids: CASSLFADSEAFF. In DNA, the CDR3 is TGTGCCAGCAGCTTATTCGCGGACAGTGAAGCTTTCTTT.

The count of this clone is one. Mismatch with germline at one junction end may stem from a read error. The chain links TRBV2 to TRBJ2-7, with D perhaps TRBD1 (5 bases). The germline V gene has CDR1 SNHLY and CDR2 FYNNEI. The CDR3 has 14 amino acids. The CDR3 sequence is CASNEAQGRHEQYF. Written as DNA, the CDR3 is TGTGCCAGCAATGAAGCGCAGGGTAGACACGAGCAGTACTTC.

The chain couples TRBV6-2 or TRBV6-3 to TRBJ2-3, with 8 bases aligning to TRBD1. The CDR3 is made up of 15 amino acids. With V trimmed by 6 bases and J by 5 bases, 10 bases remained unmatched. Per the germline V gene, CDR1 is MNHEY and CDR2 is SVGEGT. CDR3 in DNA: TGTGCCAGCAGCGGGGGCCAGGGGGCCGGAGATACGCAGTATTTT. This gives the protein CASSGGQGAGDTQYF.

The CDR3 spells CASSVNREYEQFF. The CDR3 coding sequence is TGTGCCAGCAGTGTTAACAGGGAGTACGAGCAGTTCTTC. V is TRBV2 and J is TRBJ2-1; the D gene is possibly TRBD1 (6 bases). Germline CDR1 reads SNHLY; CDR2 reads FYNNEI. The CDR3 consists of 13 residues. Trimming removed 4 bases from V and 10 bases from J, with 14 bases in between.

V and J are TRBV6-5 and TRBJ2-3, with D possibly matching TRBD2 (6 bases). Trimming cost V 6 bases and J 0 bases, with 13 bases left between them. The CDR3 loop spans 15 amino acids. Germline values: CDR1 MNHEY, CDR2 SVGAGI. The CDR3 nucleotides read TGTGCCAGCAGCGAGGTGGGAGGTAGCACAGATACGCAGTATTTT. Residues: CASSEVGGSTDTQYF.

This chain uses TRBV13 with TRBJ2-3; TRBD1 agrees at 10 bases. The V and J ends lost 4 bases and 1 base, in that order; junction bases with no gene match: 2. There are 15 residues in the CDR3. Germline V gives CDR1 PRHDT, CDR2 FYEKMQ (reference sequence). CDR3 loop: CASSSGTGGTDTQYF. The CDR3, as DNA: TGTGCCAGCAGCTCCGGGACAGGGGGCACAGATACGCAGTATTTT.

The DNA for the CDR3 is TGCGCCAGCAGCGCTGGACAGAACACCGGGGAGCTGTTTTTT. Its protein product is CASSAGQNTGELFF. V is TRBV5-1 and J is TRBJ2-2; a possible D gene is TRBD1 (5 bases). V lost 4 bases to trimming and J lost 1 base, with 8 bases between them. Germline V gene data show CDR1 as SGHRS and CDR2 as YFSETQ. This CDR3 has 14 residues. The variable domain in full, completed from reference TRBV5-1 and TRBJ2-2, reads KAGVTQTPRYLIKTRGQQVTLSCSPISGHRSVSWYQQTPGQGLQFLFEYFSETQRNKGNFPGRFSGRQFSNSRSEMNVSTLELGDSALYLCASSAGQNTGELFFGEGSRLTVL.

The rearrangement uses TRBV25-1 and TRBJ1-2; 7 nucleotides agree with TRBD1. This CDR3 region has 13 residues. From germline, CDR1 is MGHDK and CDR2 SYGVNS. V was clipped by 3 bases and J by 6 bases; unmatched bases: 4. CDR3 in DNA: TGTGCCAGCAGTGAGGGTAGGGGGCATGGCTACACCTTC. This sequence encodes CASSEGRGHGYTF.

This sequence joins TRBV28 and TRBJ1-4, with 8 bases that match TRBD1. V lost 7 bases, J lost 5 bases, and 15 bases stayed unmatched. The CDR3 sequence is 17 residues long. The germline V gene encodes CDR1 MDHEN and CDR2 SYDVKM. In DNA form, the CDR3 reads TGTGCCAGCACCTTGGACAGGGCCACGAGAAGAAATGAAAAACTGTTTTTT. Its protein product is CASTLDRATRRNEKLFF.

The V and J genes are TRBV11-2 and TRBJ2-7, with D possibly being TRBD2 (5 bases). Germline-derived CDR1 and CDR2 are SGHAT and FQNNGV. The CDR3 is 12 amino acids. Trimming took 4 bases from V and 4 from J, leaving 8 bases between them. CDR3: CASSYTGYEQYF. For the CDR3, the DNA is TGTGCCAGCAGCTACACGGGATACGAGCAGTACTTC.

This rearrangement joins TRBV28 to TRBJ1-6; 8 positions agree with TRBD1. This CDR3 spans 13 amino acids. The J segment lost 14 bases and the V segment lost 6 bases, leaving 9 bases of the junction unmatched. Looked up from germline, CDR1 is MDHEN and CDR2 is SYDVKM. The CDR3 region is CASSLNRGWTLHF. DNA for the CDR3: TGTGCCAGCAGCCTTAACAGGGGGTGGACCCTCCACTTT.

CDR3 in DNA: TGCGCCAGCAGTTTTGGACTAGCGGGAGGTACTCACAATGAGCAGTTCTTC. Translation: CASSFGLAGGTHNEQFF. The chain employs TRBV5-1 and TRBJ2-1; 14 nucleotides match TRBD2. The CDR3 has 17 amino acids. V was pared by 5 bases and J by 5 bases, with 9 bases of the junction left unmatched. Germline V lookup: CDR1 SGHRS, CDR2 YFSETQ.

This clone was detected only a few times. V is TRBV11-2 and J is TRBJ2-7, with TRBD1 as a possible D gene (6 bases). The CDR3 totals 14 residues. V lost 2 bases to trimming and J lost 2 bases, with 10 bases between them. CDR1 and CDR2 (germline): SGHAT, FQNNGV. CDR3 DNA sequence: TGTGCCAGCAGCTTACACAGGGAAACCTACGAGCAGTACTTC. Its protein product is CASSLHRETYEQYF.

CDR3 nucleotide sequence: TGCGCCAGCAGCCAAGAGGGCGAAAAACTGTTTTTT. Its translation: CASSQEGEKLFF. V usage is TRBV4-1 and J usage is TRBJ1-4; D gene unclear. Germline-derived CDR1 and CDR2 are MGHRA and YSYEKL. CDR3 length: 12 amino acids. Trimming left V 0 bases short and J 8 bases short, with 4 bases between.

The CDR3 sequence: CASSRGLNQPQHF. Written as DNA, the CDR3 is TGTGCCAGCAGCAGGGGGCTCAATCAGCCCCAGCATTTT. The rearrangement uses TRBV27 and TRBJ1-5; 8 bases line up with TRBD1. The CDR3 loop spans 13 amino acids. The V and J ends lost 6 bases and 3 bases, in that order; junction bases with no gene match: 1. Germline assignment: CDR1 MNHEY and CDR2 SMNVEV (reference sequence).

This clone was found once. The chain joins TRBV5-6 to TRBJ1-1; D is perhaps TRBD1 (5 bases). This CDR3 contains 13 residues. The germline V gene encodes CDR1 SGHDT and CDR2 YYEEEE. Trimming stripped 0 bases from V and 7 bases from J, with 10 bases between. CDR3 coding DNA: TGTGCCAGCAGCTTGGAGGGGTGGGGTGAAGCTTTCTTT. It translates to CASSLEGWGEAFF.

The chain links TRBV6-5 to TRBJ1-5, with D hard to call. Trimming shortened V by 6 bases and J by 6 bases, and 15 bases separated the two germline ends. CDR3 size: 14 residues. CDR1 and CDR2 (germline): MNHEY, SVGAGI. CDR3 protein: CASRGGVGSQPQHF. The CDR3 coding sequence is TGTGCCAGCAGGGGAGGCGTGGGAAGTCAGCCCCAGCATTTT.

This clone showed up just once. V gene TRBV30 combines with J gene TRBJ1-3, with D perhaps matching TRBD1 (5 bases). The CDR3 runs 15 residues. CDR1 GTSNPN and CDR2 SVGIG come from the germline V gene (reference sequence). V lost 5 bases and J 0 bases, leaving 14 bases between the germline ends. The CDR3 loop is CAWLGHLSSGNTIYF. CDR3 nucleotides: TGTGCCTGGCTCGGACACCTCAGCTCTGGAAACACCATATATTTT.

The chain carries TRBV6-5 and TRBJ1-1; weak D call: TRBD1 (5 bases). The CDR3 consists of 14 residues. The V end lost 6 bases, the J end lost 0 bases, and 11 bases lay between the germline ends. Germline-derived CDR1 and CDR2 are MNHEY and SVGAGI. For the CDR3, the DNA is TGTGCCAGCAGAGCCCAGGGTATGAACACTGAAGCTTTCTTT. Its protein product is CASRAQGMNTEAFF.

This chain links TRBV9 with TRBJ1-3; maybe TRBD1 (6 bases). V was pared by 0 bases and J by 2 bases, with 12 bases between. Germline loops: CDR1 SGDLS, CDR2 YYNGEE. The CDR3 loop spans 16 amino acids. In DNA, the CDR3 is TGTGCCAGCAGCGTAGCTGGACAGAATACTGGAAACACCATATATTTT. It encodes CASSVAGQNTGNTIYF.

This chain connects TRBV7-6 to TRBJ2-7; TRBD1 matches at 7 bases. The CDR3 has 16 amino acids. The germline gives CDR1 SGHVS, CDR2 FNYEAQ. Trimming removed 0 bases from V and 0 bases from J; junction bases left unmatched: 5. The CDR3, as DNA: TGTGCCAGCAGCTTAGCCCCCCGGGACAGCTCCTACGAGCAGTACTTC. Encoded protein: CASSLAPRDSSYEQYF.